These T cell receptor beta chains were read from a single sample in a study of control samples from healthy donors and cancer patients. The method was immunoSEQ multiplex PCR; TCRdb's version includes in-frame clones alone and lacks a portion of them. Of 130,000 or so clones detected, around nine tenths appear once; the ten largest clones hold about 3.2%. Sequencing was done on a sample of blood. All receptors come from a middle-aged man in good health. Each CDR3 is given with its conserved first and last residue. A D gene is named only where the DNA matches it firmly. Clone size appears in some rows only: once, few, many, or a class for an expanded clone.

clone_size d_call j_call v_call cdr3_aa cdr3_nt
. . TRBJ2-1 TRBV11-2 CASNLRGQKGEQFF TGTGCCAGCAACTTACGGGGGCAAAAGGGGGAGCAGTTCTTC
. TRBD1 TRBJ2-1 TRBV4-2 CASSQGVGQYNEQFF TGTGCCAGCAGCCAAGGGGTGGGACAGTACAATGAGCAGTTCTTC
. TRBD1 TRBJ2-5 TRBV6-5 CASRAGGSYQETQYF TGTGCCAGCAGGGCAGGGGGATCGTACCAAGAGACCCAGTACTTC
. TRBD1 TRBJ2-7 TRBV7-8 CASSLVLGQGLYYEQYF TGTGCCAGCAGCTTAGTCCTAGGACAGGGGCTGTACTACGAGCAGTACTTC
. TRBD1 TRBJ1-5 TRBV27 CASSVDRGKPQHF TGTGCCAGCAGTGTCGACAGGGGGAAGCCCCAGCATTTT
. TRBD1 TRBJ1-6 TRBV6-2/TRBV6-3 CASSYTWTGNSPLHF TGTGCCAGCAGTTACACGTGGACAGGGAACTCACCCCTCCACTTT
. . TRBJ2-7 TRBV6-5 CASSPDKVYEQYF TGTGCCAGCAGTCCCGACAAGGTCTACGAGCAGTACTTC
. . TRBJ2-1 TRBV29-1 CSVEGSSLDNEQFF TGCAGCGTTGAAGGGTCGAGTCTAGACAATGAGCAGTTCTTC
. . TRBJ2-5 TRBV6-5 CASRRGGPKYF TGTGCCAGCAGGCGGGGCGGTCCAAAGTACTTC
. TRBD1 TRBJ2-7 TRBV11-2 CASSLVSPQQGVLYEQYF TGTGCCAGCAGCTTAGTATCCCCGCAACAGGGGGTCCTGTACGAGCAGTACTTC
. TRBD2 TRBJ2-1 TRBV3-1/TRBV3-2 CASSQDSTSYNNEQFF TGTGCCAGCAGCCAAGACTCGACTAGCTACAACAATGAGCAGTTCTTC
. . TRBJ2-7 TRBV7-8 CASSLFLDEGEQYF TGTGCCAGCAGCTTATTCCTAGACGAAGGCGAGCAGTACTTC
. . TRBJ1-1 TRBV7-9 CASSLAGSNTEAFF TGTGCCAGCAGCTTAGCAGGGTCTAACACTGAAGCTTTCTTT
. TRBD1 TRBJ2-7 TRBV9 CASSAGTGPYEQYF TGTGCCAGCAGCGCTGGGACAGGTCCCTACGAGCAGTACTTC
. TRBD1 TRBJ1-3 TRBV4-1 CASSRDSQSFSGNTIYF TGCGCCAGCAGCCGGGACAGCCAATCTTTCTCTGGAAACACCATATATTTT
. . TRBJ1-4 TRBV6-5 CASSYVRGANEKLFF TGTGCCAGCAGTTACGTACGGGGGGCTAATGAAAAACTGTTTTTT
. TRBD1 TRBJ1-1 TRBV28 CASSLIGGQGAAEAFF TGTGCCAGCAGTTTAATAGGGGGGCAGGGGGCAGCTGAAGCTTTCTTT
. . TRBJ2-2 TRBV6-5 CASSFGTSAYTGELFF TGTGCCAGCAGTTTCGGGACCTCGGCTTACACCGGGGAGCTGTTTTTT
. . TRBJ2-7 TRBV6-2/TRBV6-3 CASSATGSLHYEQYF TGTGCCAGCAGCGCTACAGGGTCCCTCCACTACGAGCAGTACTTC
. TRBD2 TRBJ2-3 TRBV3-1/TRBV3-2 CASSQLTSGGRTQYF TGTGCCAGCAGCCAATTGACTAGCGGGGGCCGTACGCAGTATTTT
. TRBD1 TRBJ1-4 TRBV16 CASSLYRGQVEKLFF TGTGCCAGCAGCCTTTACAGGGGGCAGGTTGAAAAACTGTTTTTT
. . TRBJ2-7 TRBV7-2 CASSPRGGYEQYF TGTGCCAGCAGCCCGAGAGGAGGGTACGAGCAGTACTTC
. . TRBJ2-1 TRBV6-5 CASSKNTMEQFF TGTGCCAGCAGTAAGAACACAATGGAGCAGTTCTTC
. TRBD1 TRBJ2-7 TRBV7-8 CASSAGGTGLRYEQYF TGTGCCAGCAGCGCAGGGGGGACAGGGTTACGGTACGAGCAGTACTTC
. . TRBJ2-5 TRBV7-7 CASSLGGHTETQYF TGTGCCAGCAGCTTAGGAGGACATACGGAGACCCAGTACTTC
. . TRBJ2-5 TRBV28 CASSLGTYQETQYF TGTGCCAGCAGTTTGGGGACATATCAAGAGACCCAGTACTTC
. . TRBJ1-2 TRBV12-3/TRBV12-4 CASSLGGDYGYTF TGTGCCAGCAGTTTAGGGGGCGACTATGGCTACACCTTC
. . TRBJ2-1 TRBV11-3 CASNRVGAYNEQFF TGTGCCAGCAACCGGGTGGGGGCCTACAATGAGCAGTTCTTC
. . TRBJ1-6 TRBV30 CAWSAVRRLNSPLHF TGTGCCTGGAGTGCAGTCAGGCGTTTGAATTCACCCCTCCACTTT
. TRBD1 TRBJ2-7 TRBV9 CASSPAGGQSYEQYF TGTGCCAGCAGCCCAGCAGGGGGACAGTCGTACGAGCAGTACTTC
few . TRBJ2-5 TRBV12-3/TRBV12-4 CASSFMGFETQYF TGTGCCAGCAGTTTTATGGGTTTTGAGACCCAGTACTTC
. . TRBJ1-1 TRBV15 CATSRVRTNTEAFF TGTGCCACCAGCAGAGTAAGGACGAACACTGAAGCTTTCTTT
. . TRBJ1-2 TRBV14 CASSPTRGEHGYTF TGTGCCAGCAGCCCGACCAGGGGTGAGCATGGCTACACCTTC
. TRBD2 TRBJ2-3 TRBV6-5 CASRATSGGIDTQYF TGTGCCAGCAGAGCGACTAGCGGGGGAATAGATACGCAGTATTTT
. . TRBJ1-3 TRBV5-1 CASSSSGEFGNTIYF TGCGCCAGCAGCTCTTCAGGGGAGTTTGGAAACACCATATATTTT
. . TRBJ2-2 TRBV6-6 CASSYLEQQTGELFF TGTGCCAGCAGTTACTTGGAACAGCAGACCGGGGAGCTGTTTTTT
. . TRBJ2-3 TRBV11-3 CASSLGFLATDTQYF TGTGCCAGCAGCTTAGGATTTCTAGCGACAGATACGCAGTATTTT
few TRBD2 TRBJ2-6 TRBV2 CASKETSAGANVLTF TGTGCCAGCAAGGAGACTAGCGCTGGGGCCAACGTCCTGACTTTC
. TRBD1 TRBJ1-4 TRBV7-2 CASSLTGTGLEKLFF TGTGCCAGCAGCTTAACCGGGACAGGGTTAGAAAAACTGTTTTTT
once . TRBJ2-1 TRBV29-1 CSVDGQGIWDEQFF TGCAGCGTTGATGGGCAGGGGATTTGGGATGAGCAGTTCTTC